This passage covers 18 T cell receptor beta chains from one sample sequenced in a study of shared clonotypes between healthy human individuals. This table comes from immunoSEQ multiplex PCR, and its TCRdb copy is limited to in-frame clones, with some not included. Altogether 650,000 to 700,000 clones are present, roughly 91% being singletons, with the ten largest covering 30% to 35%. Sequences were obtained from memory CD8+ T cells from PBMCs. Described subset: CD45RO+ cells pooled with CCR7-negative TemRA cells. The receptor set was obtained from a man aged 18 to 29 in good health. Some clones in this sample may be carry-over from other donors' samples.

This chain connects TRBV28 to TRBJ1-2; possible D gene TRBD1, 6 bases. CDR3 length: 16 amino acids. CDR1 is MDHEN, CDR2 SYDVKM, per germline. V lost 4 bases, J lost 0 bases, and 15 bases lay in between. The CDR3 region has the DNA TGTGCCAGCAGTTCCCACAGGGAGGTTGCTAACTATGGCTACACCTTC. It specifies CASSSHREVANYGYTF.

The chain has TRBV2 and TRBJ2-5, with D possibly being TRBD2 (5 bases). Trimming took off 6 bases at V and 5 bases at J, with 13 bases between the two ends. The length of the CDR3 is 13 residues. The germline V gene has CDR1 SNHLY and CDR2 FYNNEI. CDR3 in amino acids: CASRPGTGETQYF. The CDR3 nucleotides are TGTGCCAGCAGGCCAGGAACGGGGGAGACCCAGTACTTC. Complete variable domain (other parts from reference TRBV2 and TRBJ2-5): EPEVTQTPSHQVTQMGQEVILRCVPISNHLYFYWYRQILGQKVEFLVSFYNNEISEKSEIFDDQFSVERPDGSNFTLKIRSTKLEDSAMYFCASRPGTGETQYFGPGTRLLVL.

V is TRBV5-6 and J is TRBJ1-6, with D tentatively TRBD1 (5 bases). V lost 3 bases and J lost 9, with 10 bases in between. Germline V lookup: CDR1 SGHDT, CDR2 YYEEEE. The CDR3 totals 13 residues. CDR3 loop: CASSWDRSSPLHF. In DNA, the CDR3 is TGTGCCAGCAGCTGGGACCGAAGTTCACCCCTCCACTTT.

The chain couples TRBV7-3 to TRBJ2-1; D might be TRBD1 (6 bases). V gave up 5 bases and J gave up 4 bases, with 9 bases separating them. The CDR3 sequence is 13 residues long. Germline V CDR1 and CDR2: SGHTA, FQGTGA. This chain's CDR3 is CASSVTGYNEQFF. The CDR3 nucleotides read TGTGCCAGCAGCGTCACAGGGTACAATGAGCAGTTCTTC.

This chain uses TRBV10-2 with TRBJ2-1; 16 bases fit TRBD2. Germline V lookup: CDR1 WSHSY, CDR2 SAAADI. The CDR3 totals 15 residues. V lost 4 bases, J lost 10 bases, and 4 bases stayed unmatched. CDR3 in amino acids: CASSGGTSGRVEQFF. CDR3 DNA sequence: TGCGCCAGCAGTGGAGGGACTAGCGGGAGGGTGGAGCAGTTCTTC.

The chain is built from TRBV7-9 and TRBJ1-2, with 9 bases lining up with TRBD1. J was trimmed by 3 bases and V by 1 base; bases with no gene match: 3. The CDR3 contains 15 residues. Germline-derived CDR1 and CDR2 are SEHNR and FQNEAQ (reference sequence). CDR3 sequence (DNA): TGTGCCAGCAGCTTAGTGACAGGGGGGGACTATGGCTACACCTTC. Translated: CASSLVTGGDYGYTF.

V gene TRBV7-8 combines with J gene TRBJ2-5; D may correspond to TRBD1 or TRBD2 (5 bases each). The V end was cut by 0 bases, the J end by 2 bases, with 13 bases between. The CDR3 length is 16 residues. The germline CDR1 and CDR2 sequences are SGHVS and FQNEAQ. For the CDR3, the DNA is TGTGCCAGCAGCTTAGCGCTAATCGGGGCTCAAGAGACCCAGTACTTC. Its protein product is CASSLALIGAQETQYF. Full variable domain (missing parts from reference TRBV7-8 and TRBJ2-5): GAGVSQSPRYKVAKRGQDVALRCDPISGHVSLFWYQQALGQGPEFLTYFQNEAQLDKSGLPSDRFFAERPEGSVSTLKIQRTQQEDSAVYLCASSLALIGAQETQYFGPGTRLLVL.

The chain is built from TRBV18 and TRBJ2-7; no clear D. The CDR3 length is 17 residues. The V end was cut by 4 bases, the J end by 4 bases, with 23 bases between. CDR1 and CDR2 from the germline V gene are KGHSH and LQKENI. Written as DNA, the CDR3 is TGTGCCAGCTCACTAAAATACCGACATAAAGACTTGTACGAGCAGTACTTC. This codes for CASSLKYRHKDLYEQYF. Full variable domain (missing parts from reference TRBV18 and TRBJ2-7): NAGVMQNPRHLVRRRGQEARLRCSPMKGHSHVYWYRQLPEEGLKFMVYLQKENIIDESGMPKERFSAEFPKEGPSILRIQQVVRGDSAAYFCASSLKYRHKDLYEQYFGPGTRLTVT.

The chain recombines TRBV7-9 with TRBJ1-1; D is perhaps TRBD1 (5 bases). The ends were cut back, 5 bases at V and 7 bases at J, with 11 bases in the middle. The CDR3 totals 12 residues. From germline, CDR1 is SEHNR and CDR2 FQNEAQ (reference sequence). The CDR3 sequence: CASSHGTNEAFF. Written as DNA, the CDR3 is TGTGCCAGCAGCCACGGGACCAATGAAGCTTTCTTT. Based on the CDR3 plus reference TRBV7-9 and TRBJ1-1, the full variable domain is DTGVSQNPRHKITKRGQNVTFRCDPISEHNRLYWYRQTLGQGPEFLTYFQNEAQLEKSRLLSDRFSAERPKGSFSTLEIQRTEQGDSAMYLCASSHGTNEAFFGQGTRLTVV.

V and J are TRBV4-1 and TRBJ2-7; TRBD2 might be the D (6 bases). From germline, CDR1 is MGHRA and CDR2 YSYEKL. The CDR3 is made up of 16 amino acids. Deletions cut 1 base from V and 6 bases from J, with 19 bases between. The CDR3 region is CASSQAPGLSWGEQYF. The DNA of the CDR3 is TGCGCCAGCAGCCAAGCTCCGGGACTTAGCTGGGGCGAGCAGTACTTC.

The chain recombines TRBV11-2 with TRBJ2-7; D remains ambiguous. With 5 bases removed from V and 7 bases from J, the gap between germline ends came to 15 bases. The CDR3 spans 13 residues. Per the germline V gene, CDR1 is SGHAT and CDR2 is FQNNGV. The CDR3: CASSPSPRVEQYF. The CDR3 DNA reads as TGTGCCAGCAGCCCAAGCCCTAGAGTGGAGCAGTACTTC.

The rearrangement joins TRBV6-5 to TRBJ2-7; 7 bases are a match to TRBD2. CDR3 length: 15 amino acids. CDR1 is MNHEY, CDR2 SVGAGI, per germline. J lost 5 bases, V lost 7 bases, and 14 bases had no gene match. Here the CDR3 DNA reads TGTGCCAGCACCACAAGGGGAGGGTCTGCCAACGAGCAGTACTTC. Protein: CASTTRGGSANEQYF.

Written as DNA, the CDR3 is TGTGCCAGCAGCTTACTAACGGGACTAGGGTTCGATGAGCAGTTCTTC. It translates to CASSLLTGLGFDEQFF. V usage is TRBV7-2 and J usage is TRBJ2-1, with TRBD2 matching 8 bases. Germline V gene lookup returns CDR1 SGHTA and CDR2 FQGNSA. The CDR3 runs 16 residues. V gave up 2 bases and J gave up 8 bases; unmatched junction bases: 11.

The chain combines TRBV27 with TRBJ2-7; weak D call: TRBD2 (5 bases). The CDR3 consists of 15 residues. Germline loops: CDR1 MNHEY, CDR2 SMNVEV (reference sequence). Trimming cost V 1 base and J 2 bases, with 12 bases left between them. CDR3 coding DNA: TGTGCCAGCAGTTTATATGCGGGTGCCGCCTACGAGCAGTACTTC. It is translated as CASSLYAGAAYEQYF.

The chain carries TRBV27 and TRBJ2-2; possible D gene TRBD1, 6 bases. The CDR3 spans 13 residues. Germline V lookup: CDR1 MNHEY, CDR2 SMNVEV (reference sequence). Trimming removed 3 bases from V and 13 bases from J, with 15 bases in between. CDR3 sequence reads: CASSFVGAVGLFF. The CDR3 region has the DNA TGTGCCAGCAGTTTTGTGGGGGCGGTGGGGCTGTTTTTT.

This clone has just a few counts. This chain uses TRBV9 with TRBJ2-7; D is possibly TRBD1 (6 bases). V lost 0 bases to trimming and J lost 3 bases, with 13 bases between them. This CDR3 region has 15 residues. The germline gives CDR1 SGDLS, CDR2 YYNGEE. Here the CDR3 reads CASSVAGTPNYEQYF. The CDR3 bases are TGTGCCAGCAGCGTAGCAGGGACACCGAACTACGAGCAGTACTTC.

The CDR3 DNA follows: TGTGCCAGCAGCCCTCGGACTGGAACCAATGAGCAGTTCTTC. It specifies CASSPRTGTNEQFF. The rearrangement joins TRBV7-9 to TRBJ2-1, with a weak D call TRBD2 (5 bases). CDR1 is SEHNR and CDR2 is FQNEAQ in the germline V gene (reference sequence). This CDR3 spans 14 amino acids. The V gene lost 5 bases and the J gene lost 6 bases, with 14 bases spanning the gap.

The chain combines TRBV27 with TRBJ1-5, with a possible D match to TRBD1 (6 bases). CDR3 length equals 14 residues. Trimming stripped 6 bases from V and 3 bases from J, with 12 bases between. From germline, CDR1 is MNHEY and CDR2 SMNVEV (reference sequence). CDR3 nucleotides: TGTGCCAGCAGCGAAACAGGGATCAATCAGCCCCAGCATTTT. Translation: CASSETGINQPQHF.